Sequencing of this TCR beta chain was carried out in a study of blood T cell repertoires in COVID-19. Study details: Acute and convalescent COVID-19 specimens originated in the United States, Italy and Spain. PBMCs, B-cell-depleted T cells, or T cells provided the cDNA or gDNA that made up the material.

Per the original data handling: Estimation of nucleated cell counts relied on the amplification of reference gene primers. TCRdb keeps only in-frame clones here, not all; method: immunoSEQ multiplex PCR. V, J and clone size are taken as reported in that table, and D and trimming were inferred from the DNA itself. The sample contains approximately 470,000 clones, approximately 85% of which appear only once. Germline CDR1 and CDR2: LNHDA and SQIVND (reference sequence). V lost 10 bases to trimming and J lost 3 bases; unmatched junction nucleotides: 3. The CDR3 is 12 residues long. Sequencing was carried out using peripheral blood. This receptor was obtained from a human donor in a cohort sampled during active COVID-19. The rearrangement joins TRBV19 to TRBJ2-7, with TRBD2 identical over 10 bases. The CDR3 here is CATKREGYEQYF. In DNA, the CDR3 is TGTGCCACCAAGCGGGAGGGCTACGAGCAGTACTTC.